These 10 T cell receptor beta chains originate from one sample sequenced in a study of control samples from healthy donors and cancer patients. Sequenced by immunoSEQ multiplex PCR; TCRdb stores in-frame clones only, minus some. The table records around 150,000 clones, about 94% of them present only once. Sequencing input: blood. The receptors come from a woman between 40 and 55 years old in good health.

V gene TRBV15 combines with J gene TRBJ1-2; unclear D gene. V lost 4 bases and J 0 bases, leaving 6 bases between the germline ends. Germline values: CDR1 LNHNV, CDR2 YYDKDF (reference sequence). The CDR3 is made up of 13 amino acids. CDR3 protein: CATSTDPNYGYTF. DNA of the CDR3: TGTGCCACCAGCACGGACCCTAACTATGGCTACACCTTC.

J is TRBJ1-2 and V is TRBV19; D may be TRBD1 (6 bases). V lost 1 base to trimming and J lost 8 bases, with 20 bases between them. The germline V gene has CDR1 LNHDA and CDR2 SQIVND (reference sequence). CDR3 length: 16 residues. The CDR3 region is CASSIGPSGAGLGYTF. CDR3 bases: TGTGCCAGTAGTATAGGGCCATCAGGGGCTGGTCTGGGCTACACCTTC.

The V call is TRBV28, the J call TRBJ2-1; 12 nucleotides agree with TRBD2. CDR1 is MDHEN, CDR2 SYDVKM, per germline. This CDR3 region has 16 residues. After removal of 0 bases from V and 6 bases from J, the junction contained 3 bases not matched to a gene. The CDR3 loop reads CASSLWGTSGFNEQFF. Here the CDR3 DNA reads TGTGCCAGCAGTTTATGGGGGACTAGCGGGTTCAATGAGCAGTTCTTC.

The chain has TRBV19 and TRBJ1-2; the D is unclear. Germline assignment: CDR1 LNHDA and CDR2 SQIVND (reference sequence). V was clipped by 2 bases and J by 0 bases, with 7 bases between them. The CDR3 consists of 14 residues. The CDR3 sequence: CASSITTTNYGYTF. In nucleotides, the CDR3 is TGTGCCAGTAGTATAACGACCACTAACTATGGCTACACCTTC. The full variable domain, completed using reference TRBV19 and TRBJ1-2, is DGGITQSPKYLFRKEGQNVTLSCEQNLNHDAMYWYRQDPGQGLRLIYYSQIVNDFQKGDIAEGYSVSREKKESFPLTVTSAQKNPTAFYLCASSITTTNYGYTFGSGTRLTVV.

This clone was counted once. The CDR3 nucleotides read TGTGCCAGTAGCGTTGGACCAGGGACGGAAGGCTACACCTTC. It is translated as CASSVGPGTEGYTF. V usage is TRBV19 and J usage is TRBJ1-2; a possible D gene is TRBD1 (5 bases). V was cut by 6 bases and J by 8 bases, with 19 bases left in between. The CDR3 loop spans 14 amino acids. Looked up from germline, CDR1 is LNHDA and CDR2 is SQIVND (reference sequence).

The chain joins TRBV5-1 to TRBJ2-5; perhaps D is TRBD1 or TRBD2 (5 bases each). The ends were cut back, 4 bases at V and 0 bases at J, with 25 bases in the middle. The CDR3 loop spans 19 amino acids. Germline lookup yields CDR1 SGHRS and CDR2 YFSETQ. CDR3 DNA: TGCGCCAGCAGCGGATTGGAACAGGAGGACCCTTATTACCAAGAGACCCAGTACTTC. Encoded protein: CASSGLEQEDPYYQETQYF. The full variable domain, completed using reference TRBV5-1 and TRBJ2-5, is KAGVTQTPRYLIKTRGQQVTLSCSPISGHRSVSWYQQTPGQGLQFLFEYFSETQRNKGNFPGRFSGRQFSNSRSEMNVSTLELGDSALYLCASSGLEQEDPYYQETQYFGPGTRLLVL.

This CDR3 is CASSEGRYTGELFF. The DNA of the CDR3 is TGTGCCAGCAGTGAGGGCAGGTACACCGGGGAGCTGTTTTTT. The chain employs TRBV2 and TRBJ2-2; D unclear. Trimming removed 3 bases from V and 3 bases from J, with 8 bases in between. CDR1 is SNHLY, CDR2 FYNNEI, per germline. CDR3 length equals 14 residues.

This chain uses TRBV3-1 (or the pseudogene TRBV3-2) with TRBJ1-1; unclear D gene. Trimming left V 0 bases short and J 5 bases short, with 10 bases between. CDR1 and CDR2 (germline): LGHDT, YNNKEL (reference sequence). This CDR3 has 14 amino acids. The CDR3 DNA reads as TGTGCCAGCAGCCAAGACATCGTGGGGACTGAAGCTTTCTTT. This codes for CASSQDIVGTEAFF.

In DNA form, the CDR3 reads TGTGCCAGTAGTAGTAGCGGGGTTCACGCTTGGGAGCCCCAGCATTTT. Amino acids: CASSSSGVHAWEPQHF. The chain uses TRBV19 and TRBJ1-5; D remains ambiguous. Germline CDR1 reads LNHDA; CDR2 reads SQIVND (reference sequence). Trimming removed 4 bases at V and 8 bases at J, with 21 bases between. The CDR3 consists of 16 residues.

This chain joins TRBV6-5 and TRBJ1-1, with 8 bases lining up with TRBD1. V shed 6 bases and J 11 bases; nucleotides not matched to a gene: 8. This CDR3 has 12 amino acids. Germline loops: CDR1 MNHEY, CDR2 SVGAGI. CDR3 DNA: TGTGCCAGCAGCAAGAGGACAGGGTCGGCTTTCTTT. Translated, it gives CASSKRTGSAFF.